A selection of T cell receptor beta chains follows, all from one sample in a study of T-cell memory formation after mild COVID-19. TCRdb re-derived calls from the 5' RACE reads in MiXCR, one entry per CDR3 protein. This table has around 310,000 distinct CDR3 sequences, approximately 22% appearing once. The material sequenced was PBMCs or a T cell subset sorted from them (not recorded which). The receptor source for this set is a man younger than 30 who had mild COVID-19 (a few samples of this study predate the infection). Cell type and time point are not known. Each CDR3 is given with its conserved first and last residue. A D gene is named only where the DNA matches it firmly. Rows give clone size only sometimes, using once, few, many, or a class for an expanded clone.

clone_size j_call v_call d_call cdr3_aa cdr3_nt
NA TRBJ1-5 TRBV24-1 NA CATSDVAAGSNQPQHF TGTGCCACCAGTGATGTTGCCGCCGGCAGCAATCAGCCCCAGCATTTT
few TRBJ1-5 TRBV12-3/TRBV12-4 TRBD1 CASKFEGQGRNQPQHF TGTGCCAGCAAGTTTGAGGGACAGGGACGCAATCAGCCCCAGCATTTT
NA TRBJ2-3 TRBV7-2 TRBD2 CASSLGGGVGDTQYF TGTGCCAGCAGCTTAGGCGGGGGGGTAGGAGATACGCAGTATTTT
NA TRBJ1-1 TRBV16 NA CASSQSGSGFAEAFF TGTGCCAGCAGCCAATCGGGATCGGGGTTCGCTGAAGCTTTCTTT
NA TRBJ2-7 TRBV3-1 NA CASSQEPDTSYEQYF TGTGCCAGCAGCCAAGAACCGGACACCTCCTACGAGCAGTACTTC
few TRBJ2-3 TRBV27 NA CASRPLTSTDTQYF TGTGCCAGCAGGCCTCTGACCAGCACAGATACGCAGTATTTT
few TRBJ1-1 TRBV5-1 NA CASSLFSRSNTEAFF TGCGCCAGCAGCTTATTTTCCAGGAGCAACACTGAAGCTTTCTTT
NA TRBJ2-3 TRBV4-2 NA CASSQESGYGDTQYF TGTGCCAGCAGCCAAGAGTCGGGATACGGGGATACGCAGTATTTT
NA TRBJ1-4 TRBV12-3/TRBV12-4 NA CASSYENTLGRKLFF TGTGCCAGCAGTTACGAAAACACCCTCGGCAGAAAACTGTTTTTT
few TRBJ1-5 TRBV7-9 NA CASSLIGTQGQPQHF TGTGCCAGCAGCTTAATAGGGACTCAGGGCCAGCCCCAGCATTTT
many TRBJ1-2 TRBV6-5 TRBD1 CASSYSDRGGYTF TGTGCCAGCAGTTACTCCGACAGGGGTGGCTACACCTTC
many TRBJ2-5 TRBV6-2/TRBV6-3 NA CASSYPFGLLEETQYF TGTGCCAGCAGTTACCCTTTCGGCCTCTTGGAGGAGACCCAGTACTTC
NA TRBJ2-2 TRBV5-5 TRBD1 CASSFRPGQEATGELFF TGTGCCAGCAGCTTCCGGCCGGGACAGGAGGCCACCGGGGAGCTGTTTTTT
few TRBJ2-1 TRBV2 TRBD2 CASSDPSGGYNEQFF TGTGCCAGCAGTGATCCTAGCGGGGGGTACAATGAGCAGTTCTTC
NA TRBJ2-1 TRBV18 NA CASATSGEWQFF TGTGCCAGCGCGACTTCAGGGGAATGGCAGTTCTTC
NA TRBJ2-7 TRBV5-1 TRBD1 CASSGMDRNYEQYF TGCGCCAGCAGCGGGATGGACAGGAACTACGAGCAGTACTTC
NA TRBJ1-5 TRBV5-6 TRBD1 CASSRQGVGQPQHF TGTGCCAGCAGTAGACAGGGGGTGGGTCAGCCCCAGCATTTT
NA TRBJ1-2 TRBV12-3/TRBV12-4 NA CASSRERSMHGYTF TGTGCCAGCAGTCGGGAGCGGTCGATGCATGGCTACACCTTC
NA TRBJ1-5 TRBV11-2 TRBD1 CASSYRQGSNQPQHF TGTGCCAGCAGCTACCGACAGGGCAGCAATCAGCCCCAGCATTTT
NA TRBJ2-7 TRBV15 NA CATSGGTATSEQYF TGTGCCACCAGCGGAGGGACAGCCACCTCCGAGCAGTACTTC
many TRBJ2-5 TRBV6-1 NA CASSFSWAQYF TGTGCCAGCAGTTTCTCCTGGGCCCAGTACTTC
few TRBJ2-1 TRBV4-2 NA CASSQDPGASYNEQFF TGTGCCAGCAGCCAAGATCCGGGGGCCTCCTACAATGAGCAGTTCTTC
NA TRBJ2-2 TRBV5-1 NA CASSLSLGDTGELFF TGCGCCAGCAGTCTTAGCCTGGGGGACACCGGGGAGCTGTTTTTT
few TRBJ2-5 TRBV4-1 TRBD2 CASSHPGLAVGDQYF TGCGCCAGCAGCCATCCCGGACTAGCGGTTGGAGACCAGTACTTC
few TRBJ1-1 TRBV4-1 NA CASSQGEGITEAFF TGCGCCAGCAGCCAAGGGGAGGGGATCACTGAAGCTTTCTTT
NA TRBJ2-1 TRBV3-1 TRBD2 CASSQAGGYNEQFF TGTGCCAGCAGCCAAGCGGGGGGCTACAATGAGCAGTTCTTC
few TRBJ2-1 TRBV7-7 NA CASSPSQGNEQFF TGTGCCAGCAGCCCCTCTCAGGGGAATGAGCAGTTCTTC
NA TRBJ2-7 TRBV29-1 NA CSVRLFSYEQYF TGCAGCGTGAGGTTATTCTCCTACGAGCAGTACTTC
few TRBJ2-3 TRBV20-1 NA CSANVPGADTQYF TGCAGTGCTAACGTGCCAGGCGCAGATACGCAGTATTTT
few TRBJ1-2 TRBV12-3/TRBV12-4 NA CASSRRPQRGYGYTF TGTGCCAGCAGTAGAAGACCCCAACGGGGCTATGGCTACACCTTC
few TRBJ2-7 TRBV20-1 NA CSASRGPRSSYEQYF TGCAGTGCTAGTCGGGGGCCTAGGAGCTCCTACGAGCAGTACTTC
NA TRBJ2-3 TRBV7-2 NA CASSLQVKVTDTQYF TGTGCCAGCAGCTTACAAGTGAAAGTCACAGATACGCAGTATTTT
few TRBJ2-2 TRBV15 NA CATSRDETGELFF TGTGCCACCAGCAGAGACGAGACCGGGGAGCTGTTTTTT
medium-sized TRBJ2-5 TRBV4-2 TRBD2 CASSQTGTSGGETQYF TGTGCCAGCAGCCAAACCGGGACTAGCGGGGGGGAGACCCAGTACTTC
many TRBJ2-2 TRBV2 NA CASSVDYTGELFF TGTGCCAGCAGCGTTGATTACACCGGGGAGCTGTTTTTT
NA TRBJ2-3 TRBV4-3 TRBD1 CASSHPDREADTQYF TGCGCCAGCAGCCATCCCGACAGGGAAGCAGATACGCAGTATTTT
many TRBJ2-1 TRBV4-2 NA CASSQGAESYNEQFF TGTGCCAGCAGCCAAGGTGCGGAGTCCTACAATGAGCAGTTCTTC
few TRBJ2-5 TRBV28 NA CASRGNRVAGETQYF TGTGCCAGCAGGGGCAATCGGGTCGCGGGAGAGACCCAGTACTTC
many TRBJ1-6 TRBV20-1 TRBD1 CSARGGQGASPLHF TGCAGTGCTAGAGGGGGACAGGGGGCCTCACCCCTCCACTTT
NA TRBJ1-1 TRBV4-1 NA CASSPSGGGSNTEAFF TGCGCCAGCAGCCCATCCGGGGGGGGTTCGAACACTGAAGCTTTCTTT
NA TRBJ2-5 TRBV5-1 NA CASSISDRSEAQYF TGCGCCAGCAGCATAAGCGACAGGAGTGAGGCCCAGTACTTC
few TRBJ1-3 TRBV5-1 NA CASSYDNSGGNTIYF TGCGCCAGCAGCTATGACAATTCCGGTGGAAACACCATATATTTT
NA TRBJ1-3 TRBV2 NA CASRLWGNTIYF TGTGCCAGCAGGTTGTGGGGAAACACCATATATTTT
many TRBJ1-1 TRBV9 NA CASSVSGMNTEAFF TGTGCCAGCAGCGTATCCGGAATGAACACTGAAGCTTTCTTT
few TRBJ2-1 TRBV5-1 TRBD1 CASSLGTGDEQFF TGCGCCAGCAGCTTGGGCACAGGGGATGAGCAGTTCTTC
few TRBJ1-1 TRBV6-2/TRBV6-3 TRBD1 CASSYGNRGRNTEAFF TGTGCCAGCAGTTACGGTAACAGGGGGAGGAACACTGAAGCTTTCTTT
NA TRBJ1-1 TRBV4-3 NA CASTRGGYGEAFF TGCGCCAGCACCAGAGGTGGATACGGTGAAGCTTTCTTT
NA TRBJ2-3 TRBV4-3 NA CASSQDFRNTQYF TGCGCCAGCAGCCAAGATTTTAGGAACACGCAGTATTTT